One sample yielded the 28 T cell receptor beta chains listed below, sequenced in a study of T cell repertoires in cytomegalovirus infection. Their recognized antigens are unknown. Each CDR3 protein is one row after TCRdb ran MiXCR on the reads. The table has about 830,000 distinct CDR3 sequences, around a third seen once; the top ten hold around 12%. The sample in question was cultured CD8+ T cells from PBMCs, obtained from culture after CMV antigen stimulation. The origin of the receptors is a human donor in good health (CMV status not recorded). Some clones in this sample may be carry-over from other donors' samples.

This rearrangement joins TRBV2 to TRBJ2-7, with D perhaps TRBD2 (6 bases). This CDR3 comprises 10 residues. Trimming stripped 8 bases from V and 6 bases from J, with 8 bases between. Germline V gene sequence: CDR1 SNHLY, CDR2 FYNNEI. The CDR3 here is CASQGGEQYV. CDR3 nucleotide sequence: TGTGCCAGCCAGGGAGGCGAGCAGTACGTC.

This clonotype occurred many times. The genes are TRBV7-9 and TRBJ2-5, with D possibly TRBD1 on 5 matching bases. The germline V and J ends were trimmed by 4 bases and 4 bases, with 10 bases remaining between them. Germline V gene lookup returns CDR1 SEHNR and CDR2 FQNEAQ (reference sequence). The CDR3 loop spans 13 amino acids. The CDR3 nucleotides read TGTGCCAGCAGCTCCTTGGGGCCAGAGACCCAGTACTTC. Translation: CASSSLGPETQYF.

J is TRBJ2-5 and V is TRBV27; no firm D call. V gave up 7 bases and J gave up 0 bases, with 15 bases separating them. This CDR3 has 15 residues. Germline V gene sequence: CDR1 MNHEY, CDR2 SMNVEV (reference sequence). The CDR3 here is CASKVRQYHQETQYF. The CDR3 DNA follows: TGTGCCAGCAAAGTACGGCAGTACCACCAAGAGACCCAGTACTTC.

This clonotype was seen a few times. The V call is TRBV27, the J call TRBJ2-2; a weak D match, TRBD1 (5 bases). Trimming left V 2 bases short and J 5 bases short, with 12 bases between. CDR3 length: 15 residues. Germline V gene lookup returns CDR1 MNHEY and CDR2 SMNVEV (reference sequence). The CDR3 loop reads CASSLPGARTGELFF. The DNA of the CDR3 is TGTGCCAGCAGTTTACCTGGGGCGCGGACCGGGGAGCTGTTTTTT.

The V and J genes are TRBV4-1 and TRBJ2-3; 8 bases align to TRBD1. V lost 0 bases and J lost 1; bases outside the gene matches: 3. This CDR3 region has 16 residues. Germline V gene sequence: CDR1 MGHRA, CDR2 YSYEKL. CDR3 in DNA: TGCGCCAGCAGCCAAGAGGAGGACAGGGGCACAGATACGCAGTATTTT. Amino acids: CASSQEEDRGTDTQYF.

The chain couples TRBV6-2 or TRBV6-3 to TRBJ2-7; maybe TRBD1 (5 bases). This CDR3 comprises 13 residues. The germline V gene encodes CDR1 MNHEY and CDR2 SVGEGT. Trimming removed 5 bases at V and 3 bases at J, with 11 bases between. CDR3 coding DNA: TGTGCCAGCAGTGGCGACAGAGTCTACGAGCAGTACGTC. This sequence encodes CASSGDRVYEQYV.

V usage is TRBV20-1 and J usage is TRBJ1-1; D may be TRBD1 (5 bases). CDR1 DFQATT and CDR2 SNEGSKA come from the germline V gene (reference sequence). Trimming stripped 1 base from V and 3 bases from J, with 12 bases between. CDR3 size: 14 residues. CDR3 bases: TGCAGTGCTAGAGTGGGGGGAGGGCACACTGAAGCTTTCTTT. Translation: CSARVGGGHTEAFF.

This rearrangement joins TRBV4-1 to TRBJ2-4, with TRBD1 identical over 11 bases. The germline gives CDR1 MGHRA, CDR2 YSYEKL. V dropped 0 bases and J dropped 9; count of bases not matched to a gene: 13. CDR3 size: 18 residues. In nucleotides, the CDR3 is TGCGCCAGCAGCCAAGATAAAGTGTCCGGGACAGGGGGTAGCATTCAGTACTTC. Protein product: CASSQDKVSGTGGSIQYF.

The chain is built from TRBV10-2 and TRBJ1-1, with TRBD1 identical over 7 bases. The CDR3 has 11 residues. Germline CDR1 reads WSHSY; CDR2 reads SAAADI. V lost 10 bases to trimming and J lost 5 bases; unmatched junction nucleotides: 4. The DNA for the CDR3 is TGCGCCATACTACAGGGGACTGAAGCTTTCTTT. Encoded protein: CAILQGTEAFF.

The rearrangement links TRBV5-1 to TRBJ2-3; D gene ambiguous. Germline values: CDR1 SGHRS, CDR2 YFSETQ. This CDR3 is built from 16 residues. Trimming removed 2 bases at V and 0 bases at J, with 13 bases between. As DNA, the CDR3 is TGCGCCAGCAGCTTAGGGCCCATCGGGAGCACAGATACGCAGTATTTT. Translation: CASSLGPIGSTDTQYF. The complete variable domain, with remaining parts taken from reference TRBV5-1 and TRBJ2-3, reads KAGVTQTPRYLIKTRGQQVTLSCSPISGHRSVSWYQQTPGQGLQFLFEYFSETQRNKGNFPGRFSGRQFSNSRSEMNVSTLELGDSALYLCASSLGPIGSTDTQYFGPGTRLTVL.

The CDR3 nucleotides are TGTGCCAGCAGCTCGGTAAAGGGGGAAAGGAACACTGAAGCTTTCTTT. Translation: CASSSVKGERNTEAFF. The V gene is TRBV5-6, the J gene TRBJ1-1; tentatively, D is TRBD1 (6 bases). V was pared by 3 bases and J by 1 base, with 16 bases between. The CDR3 is 16 residues long. Germline CDR1 reads SGHDT; CDR2 reads YYEEEE.

The chain recombines TRBV9 with TRBJ1-4, with 7 bases identical to TRBD1. Germline-derived CDR1 and CDR2 are SGDLS and YYNGEE. Trimming took 2 bases from V and 3 from J; bases not matched to a gene: 4. This CDR3 contains 15 residues. CDR3 in DNA: TGTGCCAGCAGCGTCAAAGACAGGGCTAATGAAAAACTGTTTTTT. Its protein product is CASSVKDRANEKLFF.

This clonotype was seen only a few times. This rearrangement joins TRBV14 to TRBJ1-6; D is unclear. The CDR3 contains 15 residues. Germline V CDR1 and CDR2: SGHDN, FVKESK. V was clipped by 6 bases and J by 4 bases, with 13 bases between them. The CDR3 coding sequence is TGTGCCAGCAGTTGGCAGAGCACTTATAATTCACCCCTCCACTTT. Translating it yields CASSWQSTYNSPLHF.

The chain uses TRBV2 and TRBJ2-7, with TRBD1 identical over 8 bases. This CDR3 is 13 amino acids long. The germline V gene has CDR1 SNHLY and CDR2 FYNNEI. J gave up 0 bases and V 8 bases, and 3 bases lay outside the gene matches. CDR3 in amino acids: CASGDRGSYEQYF. As DNA, the CDR3 is TGTGCCAGCGGAGACAGGGGCTCCTACGAGCAGTACTTC.

This clonotype was detected many times. This chain links TRBV7-9 with TRBJ1-2; 11 bases agree with TRBD1. CDR3 length: 16 residues. CDR1 is SEHNR and CDR2 is FQNEAQ in the germline V gene (reference sequence). The junction had 8 bases not matched to a gene; V was cut back by 4 bases and J by 4 bases. The CDR3 here is CASSSAGTGGSYGYTF. The CDR3 DNA sequence: TGTGCCAGCAGCTCAGCCGGGACAGGGGGATCCTATGGCTACACCTTC.

The chain couples TRBV7-6 to TRBJ2-1, with 7 bases aligning to TRBD1. This CDR3 is built from 14 residues. Looked up from germline, CDR1 is SGHVS and CDR2 is FNYEAQ. V lost 6 bases, J lost 7 bases, and 9 bases stayed unmatched. CDR3: CASSAPGGRNEQFF. CDR3 nucleotides: TGTGCCAGCAGTGCACCAGGGGGAAGGAATGAGCAGTTCTTC.

About this clonotype: A read error may explain this, as a much larger clone is one base away. The chain has TRBV7-6 and TRBJ2-7, with no clear D. Germline V gives CDR1 SGHVS, CDR2 FNYEAQ. V lost 2 bases to trimming and J lost 5 bases, with 16 bases between them. The CDR3 is 15 amino acids. The CDR3: CASSLRSGDHDEQYF. Here the CDR3 DNA reads TGTGCCAGCAGCTTAAGGTCCGGCGATCACGACGAGCAGTACTTC.

A single count supports this clonotype. The V gene is TRBV13, the J gene TRBJ1-2; D call uncertain. The V gene lost 0 bases and the J gene lost 2 bases, with 10 bases spanning the gap. Per germline, CDR1 PRHDT and CDR2 FYEKMQ (reference sequence). The CDR3 is made up of 15 amino acids. The CDR3 nucleotides are TGTGCCAGCAGCTTAGGTGGCAGTCCCAACTATGGCTACACCTTC. It yields the protein CASSLGGSPNYGYTF.

There are many counts of this clonotype. Since a much larger clone is just one base distant, this may be a read error. This sequence joins TRBV7-3 and TRBJ1-1, with D unresolved. V dropped 2 bases and J dropped 1 base, with 5 bases sitting between them. CDR3 length equals 13 residues. Germline V gene lookup returns CDR1 SGHTA and CDR2 FQGTGA. Written as DNA, the CDR3 is TGTGCCAGCAGCTTATGGTCGAACACTGAAGCTTTCTTT. This gives the protein CASSLWSNTEAFF.

The chain carries TRBV13 and TRBJ1-4, with unresolved D. V lost 6 bases, J lost 7 bases, and 18 bases lay in between. The CDR3 contains 15 residues. CDR1 and CDR2 (germline): PRHDT, FYEKMQ (reference sequence). The CDR3 nucleotides read TGTGCCAGCAGTTCTCGCGGGCGTGTTAGTGAAAAACTGTTTTTT. The encoded protein is CASSSRGRVSEKLFF.

The rearrangement uses TRBV12-3 or TRBV12-4 and TRBJ1-2; TRBD1 matches 8 bases. The CDR3 length is 15 residues. V shed 2 bases and J 4 bases; nucleotides not matched to a gene: 6. In nucleotides, the CDR3 is TGTGCCAGCAGTTTACAAGGACAGGGAAGCTATGGCTACACCTTC. Its protein product is CASSLQGQGSYGYTF.

For this clonotype: A read error is possible here, since a much larger clone lies one base away. The chain carries TRBV7-6 and TRBJ2-7; no clear D gene. Looked up from germline, CDR1 is SGHVS and CDR2 is FNYEAQ. V was trimmed by 4 bases and J by 9 bases, leaving 10 bases between them. There are 11 residues in the CDR3. The CDR3: CASSSKGPQYF. The CDR3 DNA is TGTGCCAGCAGCTCAAAAGGCCCGCAGTACTTC.

The sample holds a few counts of this clonotype. The rearrangement uses TRBV7-8 and TRBJ2-7; D might be TRBD2 (6 bases). Trimming removed 5 bases at V and 0 bases at J, with 8 bases between. The length of the CDR3 is 13 residues. Germline CDR1 SGHVS, CDR2 FQNEAQ. This CDR3 reads CASSRDFSYEQYF. The CDR3 bases are TGTGCCAGCAGCCGGGACTTCTCCTACGAGCAGTACTTC.

V usage is TRBV9 and J usage is TRBJ2-7; D possibly corresponds to TRBD2 (6 bases). The V gene lost 0 bases and the J gene lost 1 base, with 8 bases spanning the gap. Germline V gives CDR1 SGDLS, CDR2 YYNGEE. The CDR3 runs 14 residues. CDR3: CASSVAGESYEQYF. In DNA, the CDR3 is TGTGCCAGCAGCGTAGCGGGGGAATCCTACGAGCAGTACTTC.

The chain has TRBV20-1 and TRBJ2-3; 8 bases agree with TRBD2. CDR1 DFQATT and CDR2 SNEGSKA come from the germline V gene (reference sequence). V was clipped by 0 bases and J by 2 bases; unmatched bases: 4. The CDR3 is 15 amino acids. This chain's CDR3 is CSARDPLAATDTQYF. The CDR3 nucleotides read TGCAGTGCTAGAGATCCACTAGCGGCCACAGATACGCAGTATTTT.

The V and J genes are TRBV6-5 and TRBJ1-5, with 10 bases aligning to TRBD1. V trimming: 4 bases; J trimming: 7 bases; junction bases outside the gene matches: 13. The CDR3 extends over 17 amino acids. CDR1 and CDR2 from the germline V gene are MNHEY and SVGAGI. CDR3 nucleotides: TGTGCCAGCAGTTCTGGGACAGGGGAAGAGGTATGGCAGCCCCAGCATTTT. Translation: CASSSGTGEEVWQPQHF.

The chain employs TRBV24-1 and TRBJ2-7; 9 bases align to TRBD1. CDR3 length: 15 amino acids. Germline lookup yields CDR1 KGHDR and CDR2 SFDVKD. The V gene end was trimmed by 3 bases and the J gene end by 3 bases; junction bases not matched to a gene: 5. This chain's CDR3 is CATSDHRGHFYEQYV. CDR3 DNA sequence: TGTGCCACCAGTGATCACAGGGGGCATTTCTACGAGCAGTACGTC.

This clonotype was observed a few times. The chain links TRBV7-8 to TRBJ2-7; possible D gene TRBD1, 6 bases. The CDR3 sequence is 13 residues long. Germline V gene lookup returns CDR1 SGHVS and CDR2 FQNEAQ. V lost 3 bases and J lost 6, with 12 bases in between. The CDR3 is CASSFSRGAEQYV. The CDR3 nucleotides are TGTGCCAGCAGCTTTTCCAGGGGCGCCGAGCAGTACGTC.